The 5 T cell receptor beta chains below were found in one sample sequenced in a study of cytomegalovirus exposure and HLA in healthy donors. Sequenced by immunoSEQ multiplex PCR; TCRdb stores in-frame clones only, minus some. Counted here are hundreds of thousands of clones, less than 90% occurring once; the ten biggest clones make up 4.5% to 6%. The sample was PBMCs. These receptors all come from a woman aged 18-30 years in good health and CMV-seronegative.

This sequence joins TRBV18 and TRBJ1-1; D gene ambiguous. CDR3 size: 15 residues. Deletions cut 1 base from V and 2 bases from J, with 11 bases between. Germline V gene sequence: CDR1 KGHSH, CDR2 LQKENI. The CDR3 protein is CASSPRNRDNTEAFF. In DNA, the CDR3 is TGTGCCAGCTCACCACGAAACAGAGATAACACTGAAGCTTTCTTT.

The J gene is TRBJ2-3, the V gene TRBV2; 7 bases map to TRBD1. Per germline, CDR1 SNHLY and CDR2 FYNNEI. V gave up 3 bases and J gave up 7 bases; unmatched junction bases: 10. CDR3 length equals 15 residues. The CDR3 is CASSDGQAPSNTQYF. The CDR3 DNA reads as TGTGCCAGCAGTGATGGACAGGCGCCCAGTAATACGCAGTATTTT.

This sequence joins TRBV6-1 and TRBJ2-1, with D perhaps TRBD1 or TRBD2 (5 bases each). The CDR3 consists of 15 residues. Germline CDR1 MNHNS, CDR2 SASEGT. The ends were cut back, 0 bases at V and 7 bases at J, with 13 bases in the middle. The CDR3, as DNA: TGTGCCAGCAGTGAAGCGATTGGGGGTGGGAATGAGCAGTTCTTC. Its protein product is CASSEAIGGGNEQFF.

The chain couples TRBV6-5 to TRBJ2-5; D may be TRBD2 (5 bases). The germline V and J ends were trimmed by 4 bases and 5 bases, with 20 bases remaining between them. Germline CDR1 MNHEY, CDR2 SVGAGI. This CDR3 is built from 16 residues. The CDR3 DNA is TGTGCCAGCAGTTCACTCTCCTCGGGGTCTGGGGAGACCCAGTACTTC. It yields the protein CASSSLSSGSGETQYF.

The rearrangement links TRBV10-3 to TRBJ1-5; the match to TRBD1 covers 10 bases. Germline V gives CDR1 ENHRY, CDR2 SYGVKD. The ends lost 6 bases at V and 6 bases at J; junction bases unmatched: 5. CDR3 size: 14 residues. The DNA of the CDR3 is TGTGCCATCAGGGGGACAGGGGCAGGTCAGCCCCAGCATTTT. Translating gives CAIRGTGAGQPQHF.